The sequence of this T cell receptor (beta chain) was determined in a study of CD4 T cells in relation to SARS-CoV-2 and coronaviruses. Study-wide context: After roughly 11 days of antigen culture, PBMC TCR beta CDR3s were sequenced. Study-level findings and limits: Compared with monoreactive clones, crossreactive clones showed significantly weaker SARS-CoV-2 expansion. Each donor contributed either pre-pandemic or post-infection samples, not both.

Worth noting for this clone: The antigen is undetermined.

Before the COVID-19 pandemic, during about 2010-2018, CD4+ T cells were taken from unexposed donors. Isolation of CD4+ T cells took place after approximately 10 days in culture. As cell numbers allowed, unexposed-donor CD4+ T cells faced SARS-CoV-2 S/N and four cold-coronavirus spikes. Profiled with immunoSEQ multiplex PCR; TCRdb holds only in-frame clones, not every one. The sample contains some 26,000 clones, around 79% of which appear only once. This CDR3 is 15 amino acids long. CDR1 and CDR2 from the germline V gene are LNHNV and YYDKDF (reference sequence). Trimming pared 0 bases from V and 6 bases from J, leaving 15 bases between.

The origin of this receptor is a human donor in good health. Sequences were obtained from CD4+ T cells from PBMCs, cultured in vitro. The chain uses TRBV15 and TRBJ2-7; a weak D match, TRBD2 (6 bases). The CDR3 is CATSRDAGLLGEQYF. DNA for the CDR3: TGTGCCACCAGCAGAGATGCGGGACTTCTAGGCGAGCAGTACTTC.